This is a list of T cell receptor beta chains from one sample in a study of memory CD8 T cells in hepatitis C reinfection. Here immunoSEQ multiplex PCR was the method, and the copy in TCRdb shows in-frame clones only, minus some. The sample includes 45,000 to 55,000 clones, over 85% of them seen just once. Material for sequencing was naive CD8+ T cells sorted from blood. The receptors derive from a man aged 18 to 35 with hepatitis C virus infection. The CDR3 runs from the conserved cysteine through the conserved F or W. Clone size is given for some rows only: seen once, a few or many times, or a class if the clone is expanded.

clone_size: -
v_call: TRBV11-3
cdr3_aa: CASSPGTGGFTGELFF

clone_size: -
v_call: TRBV14
cdr3_aa: CASSAPRGSAPQETQYF

clone_size: -
v_call: TRBV11-2
cdr3_aa: CANVAGGSETQYF

clone_size: -
v_call: TRBV19
cdr3_aa: CASSIYGGPSNNEQFF

clone_size: -
v_call: TRBV4-1
cdr3_aa: CASSQGQGRQPQHF

clone_size: -
v_call: TRBV11-3
cdr3_aa: CASSSGLAGGTDTQYF

clone_size: -
v_call: TRBV5-1
cdr3_aa: CASIGDSGYNEQFF

clone_size: once
v_call: TRBV30
cdr3_aa: CAWSRAPAGASEAFF

clone_size: -
v_call: TRBV5-1
cdr3_aa: CASSPPHGAGGFDEQFF

clone_size: -
v_call: TRBV11-2
cdr3_aa: CASSASGQGVPYEQYF

clone_size: -
v_call: TRBV6-6
cdr3_aa: CASSPFGGAAGNTIYF

clone_size: -
v_call: TRBV28
cdr3_aa: CASRALGSERSNQPQHF

clone_size: -
v_call: TRBV6-1
cdr3_aa: CASSEASGGSYNEQFF

clone_size: -
v_call: TRBV27
cdr3_aa: CASSGGNQPYEQYF

clone_size: -
v_call: TRBV28
cdr3_aa: CASSFTGNQPQHF

clone_size: -
v_call: TRBV4-1
cdr3_aa: CASSPGGIGAEAFF

clone_size: -
v_call: TRBV9
cdr3_aa: CASSAGLHGYTF

clone_size: -
v_call: TRBV28
cdr3_aa: CASRGQGAFGNTIYF

clone_size: -
v_call: TRBV4-3
cdr3_aa: CASSQDWGQGGQPQHF

clone_size: -
v_call: TRBV7-8
cdr3_aa: CASSLGLADPWRSYEQYF

clone_size: -
v_call: TRBV11-2
cdr3_aa: CASSHGQAVLFHQETQYF

clone_size: -
v_call: TRBV29-1
cdr3_aa: CSVPGQNTEAFF

clone_size: once
v_call: TRBV5-1
cdr3_aa: CASSLAFSGYTF

clone_size: -
v_call: TRBV19
cdr3_aa: CASSTAGLANEQFF

clone_size: -
v_call: TRBV14
cdr3_aa: CASSPLGPAGYAETQYF

clone_size: -
v_call: TRBV27
cdr3_aa: CASSPLAGSSYEQYF

clone_size: -
v_call: TRBV6-5
cdr3_aa: CASSRTGGWGTEAFF

clone_size: -
v_call: TRBV7-6
cdr3_aa: CASSPSGGRNEQFF

clone_size: -
v_call: TRBV7-9
cdr3_aa: CASSLAQGVASEQYF

clone_size: -
v_call: TRBV27
cdr3_aa: CASSLSIAGDGYEQYF

clone_size: -
v_call: TRBV29-1
cdr3_aa: CSVNGGASSEQFF

clone_size: -
v_call: TRBV4-1
cdr3_aa: CASSHLYNEQFF

clone_size: -
v_call: TRBV5-1
cdr3_aa: CASTGGFTDTQYF

clone_size: -
v_call: TRBV28
cdr3_aa: CASTRLAGVIHEQFF

clone_size: -
v_call: TRBV21-1
cdr3_aa: CASSKEMRTASYSNQPQHF

clone_size: once
v_call: TRBV27
cdr3_aa: CASSLGRGNTEAFF

clone_size: -
v_call: TRBV11-2
cdr3_aa: CASSQGGGVWRDTQYF

clone_size: -
v_call: TRBV7-6
cdr3_aa: CASSFTGNTDTQYF

clone_size: -
v_call: TRBV5-6
cdr3_aa: CASSFGRTDTQYF

clone_size: -
v_call: TRBV11-2
cdr3_aa: CASSGTHNEQFF

clone_size: -
v_call: TRBV9
cdr3_aa: CASSTLREGTQYF

clone_size: -
v_call: TRBV6-5
cdr3_aa: CASSYELGNEQFF

clone_size: -
v_call: TRBV28
cdr3_aa: CASRPGLADNEQFF

clone_size: -
v_call: TRBV5-4
cdr3_aa: CASSFGQGVNYGYTF

clone_size: once
v_call: TRBV14
cdr3_aa: CASSHRNTGELFF

clone_size: -
v_call: TRBV6-5
cdr3_aa: CASSYSNMDRAFF

clone_size: -
v_call: TRBV7-9
cdr3_aa: CATFLAGGREQYF

clone_size: -
v_call: TRBV6-5
cdr3_aa: CASSSDRGAYEQYF

clone_size: -
v_call: TRBV5-1
cdr3_aa: CASSPGLAGQRELFF

clone_size: -
v_call: TRBV6-1
cdr3_aa: CASRVLAAYNEQFF

clone_size: -
v_call: TRBV30
cdr3_aa: CAWSGRQGDDTGELFF

clone_size: -
v_call: TRBV7-9
cdr3_aa: CASSSGQVEAFF

clone_size: -
v_call: TRBV4-1
cdr3_aa: CASSQVPRISSYNEQFF

clone_size: -
v_call: TRBV4-3
cdr3_aa: CASSQAPGQGGEAFF

clone_size: -
v_call: TRBV6-6
cdr3_aa: CASSPGGRESSYEQYF

clone_size: few
v_call: TRBV5-8
cdr3_aa: CASSGTVEAFF

clone_size: -
v_call: TRBV11-1
cdr3_aa: CASSLGRGLPYEQYF

clone_size: -
v_call: TRBV19
cdr3_aa: CASSTGDTEAFF